This T cell receptor (beta chain) derives from a study of cytomegalovirus exposure and HLA in healthy donors. PCR primers comprised 60 Vbeta and 13 Jbeta primers. How the authors handled the data: Later work found 80 million or so unique TCR beta chains, with 10 million to 14 million shared. Data came from immunoSEQ multiplex PCR; TCRdb stores just in-frame clones and leaves some out. V, J and clone size derive from that table, while D and trimming were established from the DNA sequence. The table records 210,000 or so clones, 83% of them present only once. Study outcomes and limitations: Later analysis placed DRB1 highest and HLA-C lowest in TCR association rates, which differed by HLA locus. Later, an analysis found that common viral pathogens appeared to be linked with several of the most significant clusters.

Germline assignment: CDR1 MNHEY and CDR2 SVGAGI. The V gene lost 6 bases and the J gene lost 8 bases, with 16 bases spanning the gap. This CDR3 spans 13 amino acids. Remarks on this clone: The antigen is unknown.

Sequences were obtained from PBMCs. The sequence came from a girl aged 10-17 years in good health and CMV-seronegative. The rearrangement joins TRBV6-5 to TRBJ1-2; unclear D gene. CDR3 in amino acids: CASSLTTARGYTF. In nucleotides, the CDR3 is TGTGCCAGCAGCCTTACGACTGCGCGGGGCTACACCTTC.